A selection of T cell receptor beta chains follows, all from one sample in a study of spatial heterogeneity in lung cancer. One entry per CDR3 protein results from TCRdb running MiXCR on the 5' RACE reads. The table has 10,000 to 15,000 distinct CDR3 sequences, less than 4.5% seen once. The specimen was PBMCs, collected at surgery. The origin of the receptors is a male donor with early-stage non-small cell lung cancer. CDR3s include the opening cysteine and the closing phenylalanine or tryptophan. A D gene is named only where the DNA matches it firmly. The size entry is marked missing in some rows and otherwise reads once, few, many or a size class.

cdr3_aa	cdr3_nt	cdr3_length	d_call	v_call	j_call	clone_size
CSARVQGGEAFF	TGCAGTGCTAGAGTACAGGGAGGTGAAGCTTTCTTT	12	.	TRBV20-1	TRBJ1-1	many
CASSTTASGRANEQFF	TGTGCCAGCAGTACGACCGCTAGCGGGAGGGCCAATGAGCAGTTCTTC	16	TRBD2	TRBV28	TRBJ2-1	many
CASSYLMDRNQPQHF	TGTGCCAGCAGTTACCTTATGGATCGCAATCAGCCCCAGCATTTT	15	.	TRBV6-2/TRBV6-3	TRBJ1-5	many
CASSLALKGAQNTEAFF	TGCGCCAGCAGCTTGGCTTTAAAGGGGGCGCAGAACACTGAAGCTTTCTTT	17	TRBD1	TRBV5-1	TRBJ1-1	many
CASSHQSPPEQYF	TGTGCCAGCAGCCACCAGTCGCCTCCAGAGCAGTACTTC	13	.	TRBV3-1	TRBJ2-7	many
CATSIRTGQGYTF	TGTGCCACCAGCATTCGGACAGGGCAAGGCTACACCTTC	13	TRBD1	TRBV15	TRBJ1-2	many
CASSALQENTEAFF	TGTGCCAGCAGCGCGTTACAGGAAAACACTGAAGCTTTCTTT	14	.	TRBV9	TRBJ1-1	.
CSAMTSGATYEQFF	TGCAGTGCTATGACTAGCGGGGCGACCTATGAGCAGTTCTTC	14	TRBD2	TRBV20-1	TRBJ2-1	many
CASSLERGTNEQFF	TGTGCCAGCAGCTTAGAACGGGGTACCAATGAGCAGTTCTTC	14	.	TRBV11-2	TRBJ2-1	many
CASSFSGSRDEQYF	TGTGCCAGCAGCTTTAGCGGGAGCAGGGACGAGCAGTACTTC	14	TRBD2	TRBV7-2	TRBJ2-7	many
CASSLDRGTGGIYGYTF	TGTGCCAGCAGCTTAGATCGGGGGACAGGGGGCATCTATGGCTACACCTTC	17	TRBD1	TRBV11-2	TRBJ1-2	many
CATTGGTGTYNEQFF	TGTGCCACCACTGGAGGGACAGGGACCTACAATGAGCAGTTCTTC	15	TRBD1	TRBV24-1	TRBJ2-1	many
CASSLNPSQETQYF	TGTGCCAGCAGCTTAAATCCCAGTCAAGAGACCCAGTACTTC	14	.	TRBV7-3	TRBJ2-5	medium-sized